The clone carrying this TCR beta chain was seen once. The antigen is undetermined. This entry comes from a study of CD4+ T cells in melanoma. Study-level findings and limits: CD8+ T cell, macrophage and B cell function reportedly correlated with neoantigen-specific CD4+ T cells.

The CDR3 runs to 15 residues. With V trimmed by 4 bases and J by 4 bases, 5 bases remained unmatched. Per germline, CDR1 MGHDK and CDR2 SYGVNS. Clones were read by immunoSEQ multiplex PCR, and TCRdb kept only the in-frame ones, dropping some. This sample has fewer than 55,000 clones, with 89% found just once. The rearrangement links TRBV25-1 to TRBJ1-4, with 8 bases aligning to TRBD1. Sequencing was done on a sample of peripheral blood. The sequence derives from a human donor with melanoma. This CDR3 is CASSGSDRGNEKLFF. DNA for the CDR3: TGTGCCAGCAGTGGGTCTGACAGGGGTAATGAAAAACTGTTTTTT.